These T cell receptor beta chains were read from a single sample in a study of radiation and T cells in renal cell carcinoma. Produced via immunoSEQ multiplex PCR; TCRdb's table is partial and in-frame only. Counted here are about 130,000 clones, about 88% occurring once; the ten biggest clones make up around 12%. Sequencing used blood, obtained from a patient whose treatment included radiotherapy and nephrectomy. These receptors originate from a woman between 50 and 59 years old with renal cell carcinoma. CDR3s include the opening cysteine and the closing phenylalanine or tryptophan. Each record gives: clone size, J gene, V gene, D gene, CDR3 protein, CDR3 DNA. D genes are given only for firm matches. Clone size is shown for a subset of rows, as once, few, many or a class of expanded clone.

size: .
J: TRBJ2-5
V: TRBV14
D: .
CDR3: CASSQLGGEETQYF
DNA: TGTGCCAGCAGCCAGCTTGGGGGTGAGGAGACCCAGTACTTC

size: few
J: TRBJ1-1
V: TRBV5-1
D: .
CDR3: CASSLVVGNTEAFF
DNA: TGCGCCAGCAGCTTGGTTGTGGGGAACACTGAAGCTTTCTTT

size: .
J: TRBJ1-3
V: TRBV19
D: .
CDR3: CASRTGGSGNTIYF
DNA: TGTGCCAGTAGGACAGGAGGCTCTGGAAACACCATATATTTT

size: .
J: TRBJ1-1
V: TRBV19
D: TRBD1
CDR3: CASIRQGGLGTEAFF
DNA: TGTGCCAGTATTAGACAGGGCGGGTTGGGCACTGAAGCTTTCTTT

size: once
J: TRBJ2-7
V: TRBV6-5
D: TRBD1
CDR3: CASSYRGQGIYEQYF
DNA: TGTGCCAGCAGTTACAGAGGACAGGGTATCTACGAGCAGTACTTC

size: .
J: TRBJ2-2
V: TRBV12-5
D: .
CDR3: CASGPRGNTGELFF
DNA: TGTGCTAGTGGTCCGCGGGGGAACACCGGGGAGCTGTTTTTT

size: .
J: TRBJ2-2
V: TRBV18
D: .
CDR3: CASSPPVLADGELFF
DNA: TGTGCCAGCTCACCACCGGTTTTAGCGGACGGGGAGCTGTTTTTT

size: .
J: TRBJ1-5
V: TRBV2
D: .
CDR3: CASSREHTRPQHF
DNA: TGTGCCAGCAGTCGAGAACATACCCGGCCCCAGCATTTT

size: .
J: TRBJ2-2
V: TRBV10-1
D: TRBD1
CDR3: CASNRGLDTGELFF
DNA: TGCGCCAGCAACAGGGGGCTGGACACCGGGGAGCTGTTTTTT

size: .
J: TRBJ1-1
V: TRBV14
D: .
CDR3: CASSPSLNTEAFF
DNA: TGTGCCAGCAGTCCCTCGTTGAACACTGAAGCTTTCTTT

size: once
J: TRBJ1-1
V: TRBV6-1
D: .
CDR3: CASTLGRADTEAFF
DNA: TGTGCCAGCACCTTGGGAAGGGCAGACACTGAAGCTTTCTTT

size: .
J: TRBJ1-2
V: TRBV30
D: TRBD1
CDR3: CAWKDRGANGYTF
DNA: TGTGCCTGGAAGGACAGGGGTGCAAACGGCTACACCTTC

size: .
J: TRBJ2-1
V: TRBV5-5
D: TRBD2
CDR3: CASSLDGGVYNEQFF
DNA: TGTGCCAGCAGCTTGGACGGGGGGGTTTACAATGAGCAGTTCTTC

size: .
J: TRBJ2-3
V: TRBV23-1
D: .
CDR3: CASSHLPLLRERGPDTQYF
DNA: TGCGCCAGCAGTCACCTTCCACTCCTTAGGGAGAGAGGGCCAGATACGCAGTATTTT

size: once
J: TRBJ1-1
V: TRBV11-2
D: TRBD1
CDR3: CASSLRGQMNTEAFF
DNA: TGTGCCAGCAGCTTAAGGGGACAGATGAACACTGAAGCTTTCTTT

size: .
J: TRBJ1-4
V: TRBV7-9
D: TRBD1
CDR3: CASSPTRTDRGGEKLFF
DNA: TGTGCCAGCAGCCCGACACGAACGGACAGGGGAGGTGAAAAACTGTTTTTT

size: .
J: TRBJ2-6
V: TRBV4-2
D: .
CDR3: CASSQEGQGGVSGANVLTF
DNA: TGTGCCAGCAGCCAAGAGGGGCAGGGAGGAGTCTCTGGGGCCAACGTCCTGACTTTC

size: .
J: TRBJ2-7
V: TRBV6-1
D: .
CDR3: CASSFQVRGVEQYF
DNA: TGTGCCAGCAGTTTCCAGGTGAGAGGCGTCGAGCAGTACTTC

size: .
J: TRBJ1-1
V: TRBV19
D: .
CDR3: CASSMVGQGPNTEAFF
DNA: TGTGCCAGTAGTATGGTAGGGCAGGGCCCGAACACTGAAGCTTTCTTT

size: .
J: TRBJ2-5
V: TRBV27
D: TRBD1
CDR3: CASKRGLLGQGAHKETQYF
DNA: TGTGCCAGCAAAAGGGGGTTGTTGGGACAGGGGGCGCACAAGGAGACCCAGTACTTC

size: .
J: TRBJ2-5
V: TRBV6-6
D: .
CDR3: CASREQGRRQETQYF
DNA: TGTGCCAGCAGAGAACAGGGGAGGAGGCAAGAGACCCAGTACTTC

size: .
J: TRBJ1-3
V: TRBV7-2
D: .
CDR3: CASSPNVGRPIYF
DNA: TGTGCCAGCAGCCCCAATGTAGGACGGCCCATATATTTT

size: .
J: TRBJ1-5
V: TRBV4-3
D: .
CDR3: CASSQENGQPQHF
DNA: TGCGCCAGCAGCCAAGAGAACGGGCAGCCCCAGCATTTT

size: few
J: TRBJ1-1
V: TRBV19
D: .
CDR3: CASSIGQGAAEAFF
DNA: TGTGCCAGTAGTATAGGTCAGGGAGCGGCTGAAGCTTTCTTT

size: .
J: TRBJ1-4
V: TRBV6-1
D: .
CDR3: CASSVSQGEKLFF
DNA: TGTGCCAGCAGTGTGAGTCAGGGGGAAAAACTGTTTTTT

size: .
J: TRBJ1-3
V: TRBV19
D: .
CDR3: CASGPGSGNTIYF
DNA: TGTGCCAGTGGCCCAGGCTCTGGAAACACCATATATTTT

size: .
J: TRBJ1-6
V: TRBV6-6
D: .
CDR3: CASSQRIYSSPLHF
DNA: TGTGCCAGCAGTCAGAGGATTTATAGCTCACCCCTCCACTTT

size: once
J: TRBJ1-3
V: TRBV30
D: .
CDR3: CAWSGGTASGNTIYF
DNA: TGTGCCTGGAGTGGGGGTACAGCCTCTGGAAACACCATATATTTT

size: .
J: TRBJ2-2
V: TRBV5-1
D: .
CDR3: CASSLRSRTSSTGELFF
DNA: TGCGCCAGCAGCTTGCGAAGCAGAACCTCGTCCACCGGGGAGCTGTTTTTT

size: .
J: TRBJ1-1
V: TRBV18
D: .
CDR3: CASSRDTEAFF
DNA: TGTGCCAGCTCCCGGGACACTGAAGCTTTCTTT

size: .
J: TRBJ2-5
V: TRBV25-1
D: TRBD2
CDR3: CASSVEERGGPIETQYF
DNA: TGTGCCAGCAGTGTAGAAGAGCGGGGGGGACCGATCGAGACCCAGTACTTC

size: .
J: TRBJ2-5
V: TRBV15
D: TRBD2
CDR3: CATSRDRGAGQETQYF
DNA: TGTGCCACCAGCAGAGACCGGGGAGCGGGACAAGAGACCCAGTACTTC

size: .
J: TRBJ1-2
V: TRBV25-1
D: .
CDR3: CASSDHSSGHPGYTF
DNA: TGTGCCAGCAGTGATCATTCCTCCGGCCACCCTGGCTACACCTTC